The next 3 T cell receptor beta chains were all read from a single sample in a study of a mutant IDH1 vaccine in newly diagnosed glioma. These receptors have no known antigen. Time point specified: week 47, end of study. In the vaccine, a single dose held 300 ug of the mutant IDH1 20-mer peptide, along with topical imiquimod. TCRdb keeps only in-frame clones here, not all; method: immunoSEQ multiplex PCR. The table lists approximately 50,000 clones, about three quarters of them singletons, with roughly 5% in the top ten. The sample here was PBMCs, taken from a glioma patient whose treatment included an IDH1 peptide vaccine. These receptor sequences come from a woman aged 35 to 49 with glioma. Some clones in this sample may be carry-over from other donors' samples.

This clone was picked up a small number of times. J is TRBJ2-2 and V is TRBV7-2, with 14 bases matching TRBD2. The CDR3 loop spans 18 amino acids. V dropped 2 bases and J dropped 7; count of bases not matched to a gene: 9. Germline values: CDR1 SGHTA, CDR2 FQGNSA. The CDR3: CASSLTGTSGRRGGELFF. CDR3 nucleotide sequence: TGTGCCAGCAGCTTAACAGGGACTAGCGGGAGACGGGGCGGGGAGCTGTTTTTT.

The chain carries TRBV4-1 and TRBJ1-1; D perhaps matches TRBD1 (6 bases). Germline values: CDR1 MGHRA, CDR2 YSYEKL. Trimming removed 4 bases from V and 1 base from J, with 10 bases in between. The CDR3 contains 14 residues. CDR3 in amino acids: CASSPGHQNTEAFF. The DNA for the CDR3 is TGCGCCAGCAGCCCGGGACACCAGAACACTGAAGCTTTCTTT.

J is TRBJ2-3 and V is TRBV30, with a possible D match to TRBD2 (5 bases). The CDR3 loop spans 12 amino acids. V lost 4 bases to trimming and J lost 13 bases, with 18 bases between them. CDR1 is GTSNPN, CDR2 SVGIG, per germline (reference sequence). CDR3: CAWNSGVGGKYF. Here the CDR3 DNA reads TGTGCCTGGAACTCCGGGGTAGGCGGAAAGTATTTT. The full variable domain, with the rest looked up from reference TRBV30 and TRBJ2-3, is SQTIHQWPATLVQPVGSPLSLECTVEGTSNPNLYWYRQAAGRGLQLLFYSVGIGQISSEVPQNLSASRPQDRQFILSSKKLLLSDSGFYLCAWNSGVGGKYFGPGTRLTVL.